Listed below are T cell receptor beta chains from one sample, sequenced in a study of blood T cells in healthy people across ages. In TCRdb, the 5' RACE reads were re-called with MiXCR into one record per CDR3 protein. The sample shows 980,000 or so distinct CDR3 sequences, roughly 43% of them seen only once. Sequencing input: blood. The receptors stem from a man aged 25 to 45 in good health. CDR3s include the opening cysteine and the closing phenylalanine or tryptophan. D genes are given only for firm matches. Clone size is given for some rows only: seen once, a few or many times, or a class if the clone is expanded.

-	TRBV28	TRBJ1-2	13	once	CASSPRGGLGYTF	TGTGCCAGCAGTCCCCGGGGGGGGCTAGGCTACACCTTC
-	TRBV24-1	TRBJ2-1	14	many	CATSARYRLNEQFF	TGTGCCACCAGTGCCAGATACAGGTTGAATGAGCAGTTCTTC
TRBD1	TRBV20-1	TRBJ2-7	18	-	CSARDLLRRTGRPYEQYF	TGCAGTGCTAGAGATCTTCTTCGTCGGACAGGGAGGCCCTACGAGCAGTACTTC
-	TRBV5-1	TRBJ2-7	11	few	CASSISREQYF	TGCGCCAGCAGCATCTCTCGGGAGCAGTACTTC
-	TRBV11-2	TRBJ2-2	15	-	CASSLDDYPGGELFF	TGTGCCAGCAGCTTAGATGACTATCCTGGCGGGGAGCTGTTTTTT
-	TRBV27	TRBJ2-5	14	many	CASSLSRAQETQYF	TGTGCCAGCAGTTTGTCCCGGGCCCAAGAGACCCAGTACTTC
-	TRBV7-2	TRBJ2-2	14	few	CASSLWYPSGELFF	TGTGCCAGCAGCTTATGGTACCCGTCCGGGGAGCTGTTTTTT
TRBD2	TRBV7-8	TRBJ2-1	18	few	CASSLAVLGLAGGNEQFF	TGTGCCAGCAGCTTAGCCGTACTGGGACTAGCGGGCGGTAATGAGCAGTTCTTC
-	TRBV6-6	TRBJ2-1	13	-	CASRMGGLNEQFF	TGTGCCAGCAGAATGGGGGGGCTCAATGAGCAGTTCTTC
-	TRBV19	TRBJ1-2	13	-	CASSLNGMVGYTF	TGTGCCAGTAGCCTAAATGGGATGGTTGGCTACACCTTC
TRBD1	TRBV9	TRBJ2-1	16	few	CASSALQGAGYNEQFF	TGTGCCAGCAGCGCCCTACAGGGGGCCGGCTACAATGAGCAGTTCTTC
-	TRBV4-2	TRBJ2-5	15	-	CASSRDRGKTETQYF	TGTGCCAGCAGCCGAGATCGGGGGAAAACAGAGACCCAGTACTTC
TRBD1	TRBV28	TRBJ2-3	17	few	CASSPGTAKAFTDTQYF	TGTGCCAGCAGTCCCGGGACAGCTAAAGCATTCACAGATACGCAGTATTTT
-	TRBV7-2	TRBJ1-4	15	-	CASSFTRGYREKLFF	TGTGCCAGCAGTTTTACCCGGGGGTATCGAGAAAAACTGTTTTTT
-	TRBV10-3	TRBJ2-2	13	once	CTITGHSPGELFF	TGTACCATCACCGGACATAGTCCCGGGGAGCTGTTTTTT
-	TRBV27	TRBJ2-7	14	-	CASSPRQLSYEQYF	TGTGCCAGCAGCCCCAGACAGCTCTCCTACGAGCAGTACTTC
TRBD1	TRBV11-2	TRBJ2-5	15	-	CASSEPQGLGETQYF	TGTGCCAGCAGCGAACCACAGGGGTTAGGGGAGACCCAGTACTTC
-	TRBV6-2/TRBV6-3	TRBJ2-4	15	-	CASSTRVITKNIQYF	TGTGCCAGCAGTACCAGGGTTATAACCAAAAACATTCAGTACTTC
TRBD2	TRBV9	TRBJ2-7	15	few	CASSVGGAGGYEQYF	TGTGCCAGCAGCGTAGGAGGAGCGGGGGGTTACGAGCAGTACTTC
-	TRBV29-1	TRBJ2-2	13	few	CSFSGANTGELFF	TGCAGCTTCAGCGGAGCGAACACCGGGGAGCTGTTTTTT
-	TRBV29-1	TRBJ2-3	13	many	CSVTRGSTDTQYF	TGCAGCGTGACGAGGGGAAGCACAGATACGCAGTATTTT
-	TRBV20-1	TRBJ2-1	13	-	CSAILGMYNEQFF	TGCAGTGCTATCCTCGGGATGTACAATGAGCAGTTCTTC
-	TRBV28	TRBJ2-3	14	few	CANSGGGSTDTQYF	TGTGCCAACTCCGGAGGGGGAAGCACAGATACGCAGTATTTT
TRBD1	TRBV12-3/TRBV12-4	TRBJ2-7	16	once	CASSPHTQGTTYEQYF	TGTGCCAGCAGTCCTCACACACAGGGGACAACTTACGAGCAGTACTTC
-	TRBV6-2/TRBV6-3	TRBJ1-5	13	-	CASEEYSNQPQHF	TGTGCCAGCGAGGAATATAGCAATCAGCCCCAGCATTTT
TRBD1	TRBV5-6	TRBJ2-7	14	-	CASSLAGQGSEQYF	TGTGCCAGCAGCTTGGCGGGACAGGGTAGCGAGCAGTACTTC
-	TRBV4-2	TRBJ2-1	13	-	CAGGGAGDNEQFF	TGTGCCGGAGGGGGGGCGGGGGACAATGAGCAGTTCTTC
-	TRBV4-3	TRBJ2-1	12	few	CASSQESGEQFF	TGCGCCAGCAGCCAAGAATCCGGAGAGCAGTTCTTC
-	TRBV4-3	TRBJ2-3	15	-	CASSQESRPTDTQYF	TGCGCCAGCAGCCAAGAGTCACGCCCCACAGATACGCAGTATTTT
TRBD2	TRBV20-1	TRBJ2-7	16	-	CSARDSGLATSYEQYF	TGCAGTGCTAGAGATTCGGGACTAGCCACCTCCTACGAGCAGTACTTC
-	TRBV7-2	TRBJ1-1	11	-	CASSLAFEAFF	TGTGCCAGCAGCTTAGCTTTTGAAGCTTTCTTT
TRBD2	TRBV29-1	TRBJ2-7	14	-	CSVEDGGISYEQYF	TGCAGCGTTGAAGACGGGGGGATCTCCTACGAGCAGTACTTC
-	TRBV29-1	TRBJ2-4	18	-	CSVEDQGEQALAKNIQYF	TGCAGCGTTGAAGATCAAGGGGAGCAGGCTCTAGCCAAAAACATTCAGTACTTC
TRBD2	TRBV27	TRBJ2-7	15	-	CASSLYGGDPYEQYF	TGTGCCAGCAGTTTATACGGGGGGGACCCCTACGAGCAGTACTTC
-	TRBV3-1	TRBJ1-2	16	-	CASSESSDRFGYGYTF	TGTGCCAGCAGCGAGAGCTCAGACCGGTTTGGGTATGGCTACACCTTC
-	TRBV13	TRBJ2-1	15	-	CASSLPDRGHNERFF	TGTGCCAGCAGCCTCCCGGACCGGGGGCACAATGAGCGGTTCTTC
-	TRBV6-5	TRBJ2-3	13	many	CASTPLGADTQYF	TGTGCCAGCACCCCCCTCGGGGCAGATACGCAGTATTTT
-	TRBV12-3/TRBV12-4	TRBJ2-5	15	-	CASSSDRGGQETQYF	TGTGCCAGCAGTTCAGACAGAGGGGGCCAAGAGACCCAGTACTTC
TRBD1	TRBV2	TRBJ1-6	14	-	CASRVTGGNSPLHF	TGTGCCAGCAGGGTAACAGGGGGGAATTCACCCCTCCACTTT
-	TRBV24-1	TRBJ2-7	14	few	CATSENAVPYEQYF	TGTGCCACCAGTGAGAACGCAGTCCCCTACGAGCAGTACTTC
-	TRBV29-1	TRBJ2-1	14	-	CSVDKKTSSDEQFF	TGCAGCGTTGACAAAAAAACTAGTTCCGATGAGCAGTTCTTC
-	TRBV29-1	TRBJ2-3	15	once	CGVDPGVSRTDTQYF	TGCGGCGTTGACCCGGGGGTTAGCCGTACAGATACGCAGTATTTT
-	TRBV10-3	TRBJ2-3	14	-	CAIATGDSTDTQYF	TGTGCCATTGCGACGGGGGATTCCACAGATACGCAGTATTTT
-	TRBV13	TRBJ2-1	14	-	CASSLRGFLGEQFF	TGTGCCAGCAGCTTAAGGGGATTCTTGGGTGAGCAGTTCTTC
-	TRBV13	TRBJ2-5	13	-	CASSVLGSGEQYF	TGTGCCAGCAGCGTCCTGGGCTCCGGGGAGCAGTACTTC
-	TRBV9	TRBJ2-5	14	-	CASSVGGEQETQYF	TGTGCCAGCAGCGTAGGCGGGGAACAAGAGACCCAGTACTTC
-	TRBV28	TRBJ2-3	12	-	CASVTWGDTQYF	TGTGCCAGCGTGACGTGGGGGGATACGCAGTATTTT